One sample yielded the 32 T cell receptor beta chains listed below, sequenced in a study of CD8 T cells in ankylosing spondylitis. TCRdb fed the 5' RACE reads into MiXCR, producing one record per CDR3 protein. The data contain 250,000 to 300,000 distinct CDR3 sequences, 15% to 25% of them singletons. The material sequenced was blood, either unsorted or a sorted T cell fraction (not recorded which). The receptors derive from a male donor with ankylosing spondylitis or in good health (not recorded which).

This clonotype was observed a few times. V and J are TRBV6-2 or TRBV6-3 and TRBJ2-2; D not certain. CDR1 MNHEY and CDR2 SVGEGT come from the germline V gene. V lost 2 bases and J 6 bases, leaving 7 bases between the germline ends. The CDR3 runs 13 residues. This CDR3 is CASSYAIPGELFF. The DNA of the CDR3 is TGTGCCAGCAGTTACGCTATTCCCGGGGAGCTGTTTTTT.

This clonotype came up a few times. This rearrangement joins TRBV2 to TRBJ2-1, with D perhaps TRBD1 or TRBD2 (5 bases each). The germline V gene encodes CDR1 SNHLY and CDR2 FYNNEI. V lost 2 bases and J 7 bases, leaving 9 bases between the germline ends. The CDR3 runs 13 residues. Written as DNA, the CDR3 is TGTGCCAGCAGTGAATTAGAGGGGAATGAGCAGTTCTTC. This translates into CASSELEGNEQFF.

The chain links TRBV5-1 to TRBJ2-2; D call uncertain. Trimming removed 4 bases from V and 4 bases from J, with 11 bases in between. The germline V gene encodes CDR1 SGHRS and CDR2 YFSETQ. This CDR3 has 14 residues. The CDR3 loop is CASSTEFSTGELFF. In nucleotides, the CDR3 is TGCGCCAGCAGCACCGAGTTTAGCACCGGGGAGCTGTTTTTT. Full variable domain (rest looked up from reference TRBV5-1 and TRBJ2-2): KAGVTQTPRYLIKTRGQQVTLSCSPISGHRSVSWYQQTPGQGLQFLFEYFSETQRNKGNFPGRFSGRQFSNSRSEMNVSTLELGDSALYLCASSTEFSTGELFFGEGSRLTVL.

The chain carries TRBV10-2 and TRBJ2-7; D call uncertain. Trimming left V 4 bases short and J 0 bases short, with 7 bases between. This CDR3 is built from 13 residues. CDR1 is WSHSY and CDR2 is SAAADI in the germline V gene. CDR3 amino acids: CASSVASSYEQYV. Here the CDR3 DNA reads TGCGCCAGCAGTGTCGCTTCCTCCTACGAGCAGTACGTC.

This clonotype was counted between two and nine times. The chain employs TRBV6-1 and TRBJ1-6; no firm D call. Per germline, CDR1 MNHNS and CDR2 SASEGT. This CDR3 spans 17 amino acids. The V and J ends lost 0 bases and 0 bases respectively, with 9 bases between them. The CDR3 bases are TGTGCCAGCAGTGAAGCGCGTGCCAGCTCCTATAATTCACCCCTCCACTTT. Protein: CASSEARASSYNSPLHF.

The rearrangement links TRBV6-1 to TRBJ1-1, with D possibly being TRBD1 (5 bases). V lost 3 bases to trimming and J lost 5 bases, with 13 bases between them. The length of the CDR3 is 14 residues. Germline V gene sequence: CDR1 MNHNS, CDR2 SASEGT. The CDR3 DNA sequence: TGTGCCAGCAGTGAGCGGAGGGGAGGAACTGAAGCTTTCTTT. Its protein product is CASSERRGGTEAFF.

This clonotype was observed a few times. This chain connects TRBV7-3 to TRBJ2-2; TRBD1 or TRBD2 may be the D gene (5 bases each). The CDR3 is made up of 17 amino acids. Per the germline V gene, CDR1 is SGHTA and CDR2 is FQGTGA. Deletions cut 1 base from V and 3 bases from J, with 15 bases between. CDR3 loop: CASSLMGRDLYTGELFF. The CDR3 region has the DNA TGTGCCAGCAGCTTAATGGGCAGGGACCTTTACACCGGGGAGCTGTTTTTT.

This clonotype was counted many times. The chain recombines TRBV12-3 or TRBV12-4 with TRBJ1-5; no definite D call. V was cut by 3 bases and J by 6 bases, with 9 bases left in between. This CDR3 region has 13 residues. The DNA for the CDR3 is TGTGCCAGCAGTTTTTCGTTGGGTCAGCCCCAGCATTTT. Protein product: CASSFSLGQPQHF.

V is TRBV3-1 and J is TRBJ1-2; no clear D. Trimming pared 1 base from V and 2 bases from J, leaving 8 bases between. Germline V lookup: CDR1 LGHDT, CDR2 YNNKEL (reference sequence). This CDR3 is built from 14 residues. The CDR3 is CASSQARANYGYTF. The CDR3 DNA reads TGTGCCAGCAGCCAAGCAAGGGCCAACTATGGCTACACCTTC.

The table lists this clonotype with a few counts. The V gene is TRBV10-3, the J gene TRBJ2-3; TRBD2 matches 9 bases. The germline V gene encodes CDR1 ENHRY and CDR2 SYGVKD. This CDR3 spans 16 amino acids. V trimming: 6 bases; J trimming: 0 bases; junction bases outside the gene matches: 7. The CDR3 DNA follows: TGTGCCATCAGGAACGCGGCGGGGGGGAGCACAGATACGCAGTATTTT. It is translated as CAIRNAAGGSTDTQYF.

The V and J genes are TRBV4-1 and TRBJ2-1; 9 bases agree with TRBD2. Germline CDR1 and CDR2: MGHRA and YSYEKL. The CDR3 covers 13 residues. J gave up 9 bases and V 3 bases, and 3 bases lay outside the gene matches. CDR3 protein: CASSQGTSSEQFF. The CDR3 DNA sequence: TGCGCCAGCAGCCAGGGGACTAGCAGTGAGCAGTTCTTC.

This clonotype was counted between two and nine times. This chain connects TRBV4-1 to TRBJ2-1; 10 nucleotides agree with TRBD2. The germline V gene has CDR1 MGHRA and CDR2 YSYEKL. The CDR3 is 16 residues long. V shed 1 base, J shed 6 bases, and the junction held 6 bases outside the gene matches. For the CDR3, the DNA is TGCGCCAGCAGCCAAGGGGGGGGACTAGCGATCAATGAGCAGTTCTTC. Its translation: CASSQGGGLAINEQFF.

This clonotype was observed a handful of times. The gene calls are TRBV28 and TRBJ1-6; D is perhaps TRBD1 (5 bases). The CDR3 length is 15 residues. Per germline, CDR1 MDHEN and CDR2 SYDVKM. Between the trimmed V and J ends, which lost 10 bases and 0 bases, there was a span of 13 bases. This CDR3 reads CATGGYSSYNSPLHF. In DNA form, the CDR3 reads TGTGCCACCGGGGGTTATAGCTCCTATAATTCACCCCTCCACTTT.

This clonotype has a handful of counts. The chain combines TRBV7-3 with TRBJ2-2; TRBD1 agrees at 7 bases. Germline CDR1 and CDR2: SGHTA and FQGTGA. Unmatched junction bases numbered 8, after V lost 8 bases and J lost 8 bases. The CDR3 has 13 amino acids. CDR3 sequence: CASRQGPGGELFF. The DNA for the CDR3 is TGTGCCAGCCGACAGGGCCCAGGAGGGGAGCTGTTTTTT.

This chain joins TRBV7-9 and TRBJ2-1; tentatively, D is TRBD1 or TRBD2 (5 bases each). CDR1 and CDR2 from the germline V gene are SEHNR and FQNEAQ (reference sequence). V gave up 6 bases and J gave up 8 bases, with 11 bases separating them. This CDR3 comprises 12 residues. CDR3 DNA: TGTGCCAGCAGTCTTTCGGGACATGAGCAGTTCTTC. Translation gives CASSLSGHEQFF.

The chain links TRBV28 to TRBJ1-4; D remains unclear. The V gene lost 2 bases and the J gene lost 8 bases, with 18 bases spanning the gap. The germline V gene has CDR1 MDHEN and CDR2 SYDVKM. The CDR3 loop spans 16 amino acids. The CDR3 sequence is CASSLRLPGHGEKLFF. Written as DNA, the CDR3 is TGTGCCAGCAGTTTACGCCTCCCCGGCCATGGGGAAAAACTGTTTTTT.

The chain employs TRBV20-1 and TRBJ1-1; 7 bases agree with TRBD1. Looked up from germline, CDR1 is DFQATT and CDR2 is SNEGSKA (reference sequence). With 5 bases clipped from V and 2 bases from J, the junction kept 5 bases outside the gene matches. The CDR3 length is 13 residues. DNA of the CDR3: TGCAGTGCTGGCAGGGGGTTAAACACTGAAGCTTTCTTT. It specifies CSAGRGLNTEAFF.

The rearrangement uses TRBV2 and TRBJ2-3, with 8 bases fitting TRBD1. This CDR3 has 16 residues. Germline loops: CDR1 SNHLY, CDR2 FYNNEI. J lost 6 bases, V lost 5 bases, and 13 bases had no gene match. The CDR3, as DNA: TGTGCCAGCAGTTCTACAGGGGGTCCGGCGTCGGATACGCAGTATTTT. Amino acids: CASSSTGGPASDTQYF.

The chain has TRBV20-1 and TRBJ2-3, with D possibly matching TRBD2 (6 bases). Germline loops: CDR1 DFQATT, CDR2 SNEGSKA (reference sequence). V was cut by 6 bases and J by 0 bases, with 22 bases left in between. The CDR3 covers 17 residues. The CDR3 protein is CSAKWLGGAGSTDTQYF. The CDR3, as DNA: TGCAGTGCCAAGTGGCTTGGTGGGGCGGGGAGCACAGATACGCAGTATTTT.

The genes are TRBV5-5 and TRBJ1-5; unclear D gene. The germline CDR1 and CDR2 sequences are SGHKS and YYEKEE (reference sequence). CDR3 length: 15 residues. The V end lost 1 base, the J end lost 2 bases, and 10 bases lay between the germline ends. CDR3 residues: CASSLRASGNQPQHF. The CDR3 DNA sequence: TGTGCCAGCAGCTTGCGGGCTTCTGGCAATCAGCCCCAGCATTTT.

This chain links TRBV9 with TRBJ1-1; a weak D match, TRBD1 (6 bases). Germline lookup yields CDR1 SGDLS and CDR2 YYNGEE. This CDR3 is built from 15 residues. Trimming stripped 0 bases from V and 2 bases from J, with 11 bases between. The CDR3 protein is CASSVGVGGNTEAFF. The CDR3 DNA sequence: TGTGCCAGCAGCGTAGGAGTAGGGGGAAACACTGAAGCTTTCTTT.

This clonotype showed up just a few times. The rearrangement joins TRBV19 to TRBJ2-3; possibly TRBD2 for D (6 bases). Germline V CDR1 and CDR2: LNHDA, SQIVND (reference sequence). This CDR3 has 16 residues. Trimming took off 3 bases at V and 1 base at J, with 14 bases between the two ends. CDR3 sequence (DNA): TGTGCCAGTAGTATGTCGGCGGGAACGGGCACAGATACGCAGTATTTT. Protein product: CASSMSAGTGTDTQYF.

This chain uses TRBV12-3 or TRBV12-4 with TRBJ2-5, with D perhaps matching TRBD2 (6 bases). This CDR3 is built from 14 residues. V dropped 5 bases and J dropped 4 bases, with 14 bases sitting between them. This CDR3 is CASSMTRIGETQYF. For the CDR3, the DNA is TGTGCCAGCAGTATGACTAGGATCGGAGAGACCCAGTACTTC.

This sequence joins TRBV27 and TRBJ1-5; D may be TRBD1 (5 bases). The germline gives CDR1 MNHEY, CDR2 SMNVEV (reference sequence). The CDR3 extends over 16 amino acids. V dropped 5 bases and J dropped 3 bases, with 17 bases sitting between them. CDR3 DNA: TGTGCCAGCAGTAACAGGACCGGACGGTACAATCAGCCCCAGCATTTT. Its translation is CASSNRTGRYNQPQHF.

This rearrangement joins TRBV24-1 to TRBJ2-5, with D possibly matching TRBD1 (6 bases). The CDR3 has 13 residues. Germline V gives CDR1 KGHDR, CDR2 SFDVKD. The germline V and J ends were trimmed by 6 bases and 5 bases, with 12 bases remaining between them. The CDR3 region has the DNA TGTGCCACCAGTTACCGGACAGAGGAGACCCAGTACTTC. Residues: CATSYRTEETQYF.

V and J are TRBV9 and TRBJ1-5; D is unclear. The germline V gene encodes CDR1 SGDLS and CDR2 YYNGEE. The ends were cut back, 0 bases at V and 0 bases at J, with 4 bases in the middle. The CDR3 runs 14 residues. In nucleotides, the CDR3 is TGTGCCAGCAGCGTAGGAAATAGCAATCAGCCCCAGCATTTT. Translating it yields CASSVGNSNQPQHF.

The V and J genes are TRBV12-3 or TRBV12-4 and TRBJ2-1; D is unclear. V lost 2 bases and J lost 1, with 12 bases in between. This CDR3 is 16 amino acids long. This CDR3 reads CASSLTPPQSYNEQFF. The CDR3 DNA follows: TGTGCCAGCAGTTTAACCCCCCCTCAGTCCTACAATGAGCAGTTCTTC.

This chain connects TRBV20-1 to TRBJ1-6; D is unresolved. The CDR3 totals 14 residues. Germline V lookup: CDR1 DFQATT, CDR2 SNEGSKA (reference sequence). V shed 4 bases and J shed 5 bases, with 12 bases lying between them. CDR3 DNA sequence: TGCAGTGCTATTACGGGAGCGAATAATTCACCCCTCCACTTT. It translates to CSAITGANNSPLHF.

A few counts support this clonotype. The CDR3 reads CASSFTDEQFF. The CDR3 bases are TGTGCCAGCAGTTTTACCGATGAGCAGTTCTTC. The V and J genes are TRBV12-3 or TRBV12-4 and TRBJ2-1; unclear D gene. V was cut by 3 bases and J by 8 bases, with 5 bases left in between. The CDR3 consists of 11 residues.

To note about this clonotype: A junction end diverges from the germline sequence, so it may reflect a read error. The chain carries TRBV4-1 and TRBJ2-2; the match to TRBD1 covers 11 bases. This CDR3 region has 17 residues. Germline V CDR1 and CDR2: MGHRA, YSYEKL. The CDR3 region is CASSHPGQGAKTGELFF. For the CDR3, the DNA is TGCGCCAGCAGCCACCCAGGACAGGGGGCGAAAACCGGGGAGCTGTTTTTT.

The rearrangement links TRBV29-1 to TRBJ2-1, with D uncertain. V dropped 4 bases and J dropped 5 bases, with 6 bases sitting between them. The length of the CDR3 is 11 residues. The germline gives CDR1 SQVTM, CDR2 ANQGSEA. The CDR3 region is CSVASHNEQFF. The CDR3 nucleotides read TGCAGCGTTGCGTCTCACAATGAGCAGTTCTTC.

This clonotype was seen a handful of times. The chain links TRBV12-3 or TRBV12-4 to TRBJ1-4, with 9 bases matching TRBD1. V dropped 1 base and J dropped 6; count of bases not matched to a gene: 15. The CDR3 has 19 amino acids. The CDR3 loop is CASSLGLQGASWPDEKLFF. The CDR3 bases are TGTGCCAGCAGTTTAGGGCTACAGGGGGCATCGTGGCCTGATGAAAAACTGTTTTTT.